This T cell receptor beta chain is drawn from a study of shared clonotypes between healthy human individuals. The study, taken as a whole, reports: Owing to a small donor count, the genetic and exposure-history diversity represented was limited.

The germline V gene encodes CDR1 SGHVS and CDR2 FNYEAQ. With 5 bases clipped from V and 2 bases from J, the junction kept 5 bases outside the gene matches. This CDR3 has 14 residues. As defined, naive CD8 cells were CD45RO-negative and positively selected for CCR7, with terminally differentiated effector memory CD45RA+ cells excluded. The data were produced by immunoSEQ multiplex PCR, yet TCRdb's version contains in-frame clones alone and is incomplete. Of roughly 1,800,000 clones listed, approximately 94% are singletons. As concerns this clone: What it binds is not known.

The TCR was taken from a man between 18 and 29 years old in good health. This chain joins TRBV7-6 and TRBJ2-5; 7 nucleotides align to TRBD1. Sequencing was carried out using naive CD8+ T cells sorted from blood. CDR3 sequence (DNA): TGTGCCAGCAGCGGACAGGTAGATCAAGAGACCCAGTACTTC. Translating gives CASSGQVDQETQYF.